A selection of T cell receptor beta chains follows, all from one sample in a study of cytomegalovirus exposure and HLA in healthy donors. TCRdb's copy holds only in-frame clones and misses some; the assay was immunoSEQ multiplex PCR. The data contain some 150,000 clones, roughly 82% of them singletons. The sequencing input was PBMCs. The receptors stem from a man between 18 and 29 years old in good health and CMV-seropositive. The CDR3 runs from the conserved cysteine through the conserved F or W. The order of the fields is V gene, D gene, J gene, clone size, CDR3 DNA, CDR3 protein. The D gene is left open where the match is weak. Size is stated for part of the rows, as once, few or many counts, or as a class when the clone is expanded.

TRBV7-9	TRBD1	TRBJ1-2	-	TGTGCCAGCAGCTCTGACAGGGGGCAATATGGCTACACCTTC	CASSSDRGQYGYTF
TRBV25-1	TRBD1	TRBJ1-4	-	TGTGCCAGCAGTATCGGGACAGGATCGTCGGGGAAACTGTTTTTT	CASSIGTGSSGKLFF
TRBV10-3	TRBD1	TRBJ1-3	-	TGTGCCATCAGTGAGTCGACTCGGGGGACAGGGTCAGGAAACACCATATATTTT	CAISESTRGTGSGNTIYF
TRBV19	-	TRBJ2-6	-	TGTGCCAGTAAGGGGATCAAAGCAGGGGCCAACGTCCTGACTTTC	CASKGIKAGANVLTF
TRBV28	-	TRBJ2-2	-	TGTGCCACCCGCCTGTTCTGGACAGAGATCAATATGAGCACCGGGGAGCTGTTTTTT	CATRLFWTEINMSTGELFF
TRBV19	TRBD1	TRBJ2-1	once	TGTGCCAGTAGGAAACAGGGGGCGAGCAATGAGCAGTTCTTC	CASRKQGASNEQFF
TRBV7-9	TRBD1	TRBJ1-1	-	TGTGCCAGCAGCCTCACAGGGGCATCCGAAGCTTTCTTT	CASSLTGASEAFF
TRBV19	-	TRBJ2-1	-	TGTGCCAGTAGTATAGTTGAACTCTCGGCCTACAATGAGCAGTTCTTC	CASSIVELSAYNEQFF
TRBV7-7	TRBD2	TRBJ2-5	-	TGTGCTAGCAGCTCTAGCGGGAGGGCCGTAGAGACCCAGTACTTC	CASSSSGRAVETQYF
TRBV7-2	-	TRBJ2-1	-	TGTGCCAGCAGCCGACAGGAACTCTATGAGCAGTTCTTC	CASSRQELYEQFF
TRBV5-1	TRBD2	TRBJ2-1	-	TGCGCCAGCAGCCACGGGACTAGCGGAGGCAATGAGCAGTTCTTC	CASSHGTSGGNEQFF
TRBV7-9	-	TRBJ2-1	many	TGTGCCAGCAGCCAGAGACAGTTGGGCTACAATGAGCAGTTCTTC	CASSQRQLGYNEQFF
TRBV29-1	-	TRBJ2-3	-	TGCAGCTCAAGAGGGTTGGTCGTGGGGGATACGCAGTATTTT	CSSRGLVVGDTQYF
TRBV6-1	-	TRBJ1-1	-	TGTGCCAGCCAGGTGGGAGGGAGACTGAACACTGAAGCTTTCTTT	CASQVGGRLNTEAFF
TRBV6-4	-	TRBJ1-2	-	TGTGCCAGCAGCGAAATCGGGTATGGCTACACCTTC	CASSEIGYGYTF